This record looks at one T cell receptor beta chain sequence and its context. This record comes from a study of blood T cell repertoires in COVID-19. Study overall: Whether acute or convalescent, the COVID-19 samples came from the United States, Italy and Spain. T cells, B-cell-depleted T cells, or PBMCs supplied cDNA or gDNA.

Original handling: Estimates of nucleated cell counts were drawn from the amplification of reference gene primers. Profiled with immunoSEQ multiplex PCR; TCRdb holds only in-frame clones, not every one. The V and J calls and clone size are taken from that table; D and trimming were inferred from the DNA. Of about 33,000 clones in the sample, about 82% were seen once. Sequencing was done on a sample of peripheral blood. The source of this sequence is a man in his fifties or sixties with active COVID-19.

The CDR3 here is CASKVAGGETQYF. The CDR3, as DNA: TGTGCCAGCAAAGTAGCGGGAGGAGAGACCCAGTACTTC. This sequence joins TRBV6-6 and TRBJ2-5; 10 positions match TRBD2. The CDR3 runs 13 residues. V lost 7 bases to trimming and J lost 4 bases; unmatched junction nucleotides: 3. Per the germline V gene, CDR1 is MNHNY and CDR2 is SVGAGI (reference sequence).